A selection of T cell receptor beta chains follows, all from one sample in a study of shared clonotypes between healthy human individuals. Method: immunoSEQ multiplex PCR; TCRdb's copy keeps in-frame clones and lacks some. This sample carries more than 850,000 clones, approximately 80% of them seen once, and the ten largest clones take under 0.65%. Sequenced input: memory CD4+ T cells from PBMCs. The origin of the receptors is a young man in good health. Some clones in this sample may be carry-over from other donors' samples. Each CDR3 is given without its conserved first and last residue. For some rows the clone size is stated as once, few or many, or as a class when expanded; others skip it.

j_call: TRBJ2-5; v_call: TRBV27; clone_size: -; cdr3_aa: ASSSQGGETQY
j_call: TRBJ1-4; v_call: TRBV5-4; clone_size: -; cdr3_aa: ASSTRQNNEKLF
j_call: TRBJ2-1; v_call: TRBV19; clone_size: -; cdr3_aa: ASSGLTSGSRSSYNEQF
j_call: TRBJ2-2; v_call: TRBV28; clone_size: -; cdr3_aa: ASTFIDKRDAGELF
j_call: TRBJ2-7; v_call: TRBV11-3; clone_size: once; cdr3_aa: ASGRGVAYEQY
j_call: TRBJ1-3; v_call: TRBV7-6; clone_size: -; cdr3_aa: ASSLMAGTGEGNTIY
j_call: TRBJ2-7; v_call: TRBV14; clone_size: once; cdr3_aa: ASSRLSPGVRYEQY
j_call: TRBJ1-2; v_call: TRBV10-3; clone_size: -; cdr3_aa: AISPRDGGGVAANYGYT
j_call: TRBJ1-2; v_call: TRBV5-4; clone_size: -; cdr3_aa: ASSSTGGDYGYT
j_call: TRBJ2-7; v_call: TRBV10-3; clone_size: -; cdr3_aa: AISDVRVWTEQY
j_call: TRBJ2-6; v_call: TRBV5-1; clone_size: -; cdr3_aa: ASSGGRSSGANVLT
j_call: TRBJ2-5; v_call: TRBV5-6; clone_size: -; cdr3_aa: ASSRQGKTQY
j_call: TRBJ2-1; v_call: TRBV29-1; clone_size: -; cdr3_aa: SVEETLVTYNEQF
j_call: TRBJ1-2; v_call: TRBV27; clone_size: once; cdr3_aa: ASTPNRGRGYGYT
j_call: TRBJ2-5; v_call: TRBV5-1; clone_size: -; cdr3_aa: ASTGDRETQY
j_call: TRBJ1-4; v_call: TRBV5-1; clone_size: many; cdr3_aa: ASSLVSGFNEKLF
j_call: TRBJ1-5; v_call: TRBV7-9; clone_size: -; cdr3_aa: ASSPDRDQPQH
j_call: TRBJ2-7; v_call: TRBV20-1; clone_size: few; cdr3_aa: SATEEQY
j_call: TRBJ2-4; v_call: TRBV7-6; clone_size: once; cdr3_aa: ASSLLGSGGAKNIQY
j_call: TRBJ1-1; v_call: TRBV28; clone_size: -; cdr3_aa: ASLSFREGFEAF
j_call: TRBJ2-1; v_call: TRBV28; clone_size: -; cdr3_aa: ASTRSRSYNEQF
j_call: TRBJ2-5; v_call: TRBV28; clone_size: -; cdr3_aa: ASARADQETQY
j_call: TRBJ2-5; v_call: TRBV7-8; clone_size: few; cdr3_aa: ASSLEEYQETQY
j_call: TRBJ2-7; v_call: TRBV15; clone_size: -; cdr3_aa: ATSRGNSGSFVEQY
j_call: TRBJ2-3; v_call: TRBV18; clone_size: -; cdr3_aa: ASSPHPPGTDTQY
j_call: TRBJ2-3; v_call: TRBV5-6; clone_size: few; cdr3_aa: ASSSPARASPGTDTQY
j_call: TRBJ1-1; v_call: TRBV11-3; clone_size: -; cdr3_aa: ASSLGAKNTEAF
j_call: TRBJ2-1; v_call: TRBV28; clone_size: -; cdr3_aa: ASSLPSGSREQF
j_call: TRBJ1-5; v_call: TRBV7-8; clone_size: -; cdr3_aa: ASSTRRSEPNSNQPQH
j_call: TRBJ2-1; v_call: TRBV6-1; clone_size: -; cdr3_aa: ASSKATGTYNEQF
j_call: TRBJ1-1; v_call: TRBV11-3; clone_size: -; cdr3_aa: ASSPKGGKVTEAF
j_call: TRBJ1-2; v_call: TRBV30; clone_size: -; cdr3_aa: AWTAGTYGYT
j_call: TRBJ1-4; v_call: TRBV11-2; clone_size: -; cdr3_aa: ASSPAGGRTEKLF
j_call: TRBJ2-1; v_call: TRBV27; clone_size: -; cdr3_aa: ASSLLWDSDNEQF
j_call: TRBJ1-5; v_call: TRBV6-1; clone_size: -; cdr3_aa: ASSGRQGSNQPQH
j_call: TRBJ2-5; v_call: TRBV29-1; clone_size: -; cdr3_aa: SSRQGAGETQY
j_call: TRBJ1-2; v_call: TRBV7-2; clone_size: -; cdr3_aa: ASSGRTGRYGYT
j_call: TRBJ2-7; v_call: TRBV4-1; clone_size: -; cdr3_aa: ASSQPGQNYEQY
j_call: TRBJ2-1; v_call: TRBV10-1; clone_size: -; cdr3_aa: ASSDAGTSGRKSNEQF
j_call: TRBJ2-5; v_call: TRBV5-1; clone_size: -; cdr3_aa: ASSLGRNQETQY
j_call: TRBJ2-6; v_call: TRBV9; clone_size: -; cdr3_aa: ASSTGNSGANVLT
j_call: TRBJ2-5; v_call: TRBV4-3; clone_size: -; cdr3_aa: ASSQGQGAQETQY
j_call: TRBJ2-2; v_call: TRBV19; clone_size: -; cdr3_aa: ASSIRGDSPGELF
j_call: TRBJ2-1; v_call: TRBV6-6; clone_size: -; cdr3_aa: ASRVGNEQF
j_call: TRBJ2-7; v_call: TRBV5-1; clone_size: -; cdr3_aa: ASSLVGQSYEQY
j_call: TRBJ2-5; v_call: TRBV25-1; clone_size: -; cdr3_aa: ASSEWDTSYQETQY
j_call: TRBJ2-1; v_call: TRBV5-1; clone_size: once; cdr3_aa: ASSVGSSYNEQF
j_call: TRBJ2-2; v_call: TRBV7-2; clone_size: -; cdr3_aa: ASSLAIGELF
j_call: TRBJ1-1; v_call: TRBV2; clone_size: -; cdr3_aa: ASSTRHLTEAF